This TCR beta chain was captured in a study of T cells in localized non-small cell lung cancer. The repertoire was sequenced with immunoSEQ multiplex PCR; TCRdb's copy has only in-frame clones and lacks some. The profile covers 50,000 to 70,000 clones, with 81% appearing a single time and roughly 5% taken by the ten largest. Germline V gene data show CDR1 as MNHEY and CDR2 as SMNVEV (reference sequence). The ends were cut back, 4 bases at V and 4 bases at J, with 17 bases in the middle. The length of the CDR3 is 16 residues. Sequenced here: PBMCs, sampled before any cancer treatment. The chain combines TRBV27 with TRBJ1-3; D is possibly TRBD1 (5 bases). This TCR was sampled from a man aged 35-75 years with stage II lung adenocarcinoma. CDR3 loop: CASSSGGGSSGNTIYF. The CDR3 nucleotides read TGTGCCAGCAGTTCTGGGGGGGGTTCATCCGGAAACACCATATATTTT.